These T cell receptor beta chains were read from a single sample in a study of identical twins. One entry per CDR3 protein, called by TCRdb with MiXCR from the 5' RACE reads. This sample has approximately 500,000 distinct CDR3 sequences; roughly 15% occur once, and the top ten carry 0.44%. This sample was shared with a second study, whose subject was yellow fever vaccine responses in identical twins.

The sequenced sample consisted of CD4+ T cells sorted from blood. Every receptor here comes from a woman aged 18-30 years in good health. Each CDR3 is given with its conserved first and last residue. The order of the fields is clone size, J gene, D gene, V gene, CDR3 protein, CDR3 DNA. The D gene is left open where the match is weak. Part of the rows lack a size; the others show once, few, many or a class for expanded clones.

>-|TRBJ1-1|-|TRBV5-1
CASSLGGAENTEAFF
TGCGCCAGCAGCCTGGGTGGGGCAGAGAACACTGAAGCTTTCTTT
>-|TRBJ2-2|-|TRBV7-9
CASSGGAGELFF
TGTGCCAGCAGTGGGGGCGCCGGGGAGCTGTTTTTT
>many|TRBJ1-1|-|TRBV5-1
CASSLGQGEAFF
TGCGCCAGCAGCTTGGGGCAAGGTGAAGCTTTCTTT
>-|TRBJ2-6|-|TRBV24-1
CATSDRTSGANVLTF
TGTGCCACCAGTGACCGGACATCTGGGGCCAACGTCCTGACTTTC
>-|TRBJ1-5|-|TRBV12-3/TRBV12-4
CASSSGSRRVGNQPQHF
TGTGCCAGCAGTTCTGGGAGCCGTCGGGTCGGCAATCAGCCCCAGCATTTT
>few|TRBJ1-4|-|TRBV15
CATSGGRGEKLFF
TGTGCCACCAGCGGGGGAAGGGGAGAAAAACTGTTTTTT
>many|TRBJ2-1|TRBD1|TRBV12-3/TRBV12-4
CATTVAEQGTHNEQFF
TGTGCCACCACCGTAGCTGAACAGGGGACCCACAATGAGCAGTTCTTC
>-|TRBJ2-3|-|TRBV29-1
CSVGAATTDTQYF
TGCAGCGTCGGGGCGGCTACGACAGATACGCAGTATTTT
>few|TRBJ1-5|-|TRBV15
CATSRDNQPQHF
TGTGCCACCAGCAGAGATAATCAGCCCCAGCATTTT
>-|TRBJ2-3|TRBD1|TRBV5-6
CASSAGQADTQYF
TGTGCCAGCAGCGCCGGACAGGCAGATACGCAGTATTTT
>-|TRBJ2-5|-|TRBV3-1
CASSQGHYRETQYF
TGTGCCAGCAGCCAAGGGCACTACCGAGAGACCCAGTACTTC
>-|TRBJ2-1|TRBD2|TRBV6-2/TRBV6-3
CASSLSGGHYNEQFF
TGTGCCAGCAGCCTCAGCGGGGGCCACTACAATGAGCAGTTCTTC
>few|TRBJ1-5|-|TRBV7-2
CASSPRTELNQPQHF
TGTGCCAGCAGCCCACGGACAGAGCTCAATCAGCCCCAGCATTTT
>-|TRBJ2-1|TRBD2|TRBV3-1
CASSRLAGGRQPRDEQFF
TGTGCCAGCAGCCGACTAGCGGGGGGGCGCCAACCTCGCGATGAGCAGTTCTTC
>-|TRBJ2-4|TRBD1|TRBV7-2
CASSPQGAHRNIQYF
TGTGCCAGCAGCCCGCAGGGGGCCCATCGAAACATTCAGTACTTC
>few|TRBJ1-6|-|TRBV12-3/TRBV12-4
CASSFGLSPLHF
TGTGCCAGCAGCTTCGGACTTTCACCCCTCCACTTT
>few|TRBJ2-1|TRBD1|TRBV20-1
CSARPGQGHNEQFF
TGCAGTGCTAGACCCGGACAGGGACACAATGAGCAGTTCTTC
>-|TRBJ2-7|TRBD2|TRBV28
CASSKGLGPRSYEQYF
TGTGCCAGCAGTAAGGGACTAGGCCCGCGGTCCTACGAGCAGTACTTC
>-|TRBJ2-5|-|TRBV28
CASSLGRGALQETQYF
TGTGCCAGCAGTTTAGGCAGGGGGGCGCTTCAAGAGACCCAGTACTTC
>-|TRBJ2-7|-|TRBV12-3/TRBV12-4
CASKGYRGVRDEQYF
TGTGCCAGCAAAGGGTATCGTGGGGTACGGGACGAGCAGTACTTC
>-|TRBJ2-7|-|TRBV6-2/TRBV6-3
CASRPGGAGFDEQYF
TGTGCCAGCAGACCAGGTGGGGCGGGATTCGACGAGCAGTACTTC
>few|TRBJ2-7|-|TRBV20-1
CSAAEPGHNYEQYF
TGCAGTGCTGCAGAACCGGGACACAACTACGAGCAGTACTTC
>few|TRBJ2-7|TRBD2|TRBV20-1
CSAPGSGGYEQYF
TGCAGTGCTCCGGGGTCGGGAGGCTACGAGCAGTACTTC
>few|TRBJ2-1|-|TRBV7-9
CASSLKVGFNEQFF
TGTGCCAGCAGCTTAAAGGTCGGATTCAATGAGCAGTTCTTC
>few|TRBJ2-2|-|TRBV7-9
CASRGPTNTGELFF
TGTGCCAGCAGGGGACCCACGAACACCGGGGAGCTGTTTTTT
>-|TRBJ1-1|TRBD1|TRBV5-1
CASSHDRAGAEAFF
TGCGCCAGCAGCCACGACAGGGCTGGGGCTGAAGCTTTCTTT
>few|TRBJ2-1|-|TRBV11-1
CASSLVSFLFVNPVNEQFF
TGTGCCAGCAGCTTAGTATCGTTCCTTTTCGTCAATCCTGTCAATGAGCAGTTCTTC
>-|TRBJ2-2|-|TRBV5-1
CASSLWSETGELFF
TGCGCCAGCAGCTTGTGGAGCGAAACCGGGGAGCTGTTTTTT
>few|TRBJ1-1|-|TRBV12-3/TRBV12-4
CASSFSEIRAEAFF
TGTGCCAGCAGTTTTAGTGAGATCAGGGCTGAAGCTTTCTTT
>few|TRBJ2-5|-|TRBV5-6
CASSLEALGALETQYF
TGTGCCAGCAGCTTGGAAGCGCTGGGAGCTCTCGAGACCCAGTACTTC
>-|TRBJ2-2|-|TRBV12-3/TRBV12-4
CASSWVMGDTGELFF
TGTGCCAGCTCTTGGGTAATGGGGGACACCGGGGAGCTGTTTTTT
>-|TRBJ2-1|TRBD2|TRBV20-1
CSAPSGRAGNEQFF
TGCAGTGCTCCGAGCGGGAGGGCCGGTAATGAGCAGTTCTTC
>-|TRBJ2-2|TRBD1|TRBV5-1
CASSPRQGVSSGELFF
TGCGCCAGCAGCCCACGACAGGGAGTAAGCTCCGGGGAGCTGTTTTTT
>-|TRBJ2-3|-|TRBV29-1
CSVEGLARADTQYF
TGCAGCGTGGAGGGGCTAGCGAGGGCAGATACGCAGTATTTT
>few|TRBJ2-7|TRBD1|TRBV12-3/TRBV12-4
CASSPRTGWDREQYF
TGTGCCAGCAGCCCCCGGACAGGGTGGGACAGAGAGCAGTACTTC
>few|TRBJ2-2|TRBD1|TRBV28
CASTPAGQGNTGELFF
TGTGCCAGCACCCCTGCGGGACAGGGGAACACCGGGGAGCTGTTTTTT
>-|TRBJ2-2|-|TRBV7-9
CASSAFDRSNTGELFF
TGTGCCAGCAGCGCCTTTGACAGGTCGAACACCGGGGAGCTGTTTTTT
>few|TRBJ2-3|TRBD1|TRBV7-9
CASSLVRQGRTDTQYF
TGTGCCAGCAGCTTGGTCCGACAGGGCCGCACAGATACGCAGTATTTT
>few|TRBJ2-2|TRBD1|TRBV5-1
CASSLLTGDMNTGELFF
TGCGCCAGCAGCCTACTGACAGGGGACATGAACACCGGGGAGCTGTTTTTT
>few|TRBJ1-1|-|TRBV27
CASSLGGGRGTEAFF
TGTGCCAGCAGTTTAGGCGGGGGGCGAGGGACTGAAGCTTTCTTT
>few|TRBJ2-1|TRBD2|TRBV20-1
CSARDPLGGGIGNEQFF
TGCAGTGCTAGAGACCCATTGGGGGGGGGGATAGGGAATGAGCAGTTCTTC
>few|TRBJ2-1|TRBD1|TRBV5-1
CASSATGDEQFF
TGCGCCAGCAGCGCGACAGGGGATGAGCAGTTCTTC
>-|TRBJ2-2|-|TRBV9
CASSVENRASGELFF
TGTGCCAGCAGCGTAGAGAACAGGGCATCCGGGGAGCTGTTTTTT
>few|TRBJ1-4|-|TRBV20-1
CSPSLLGENEKLFF
TGCAGTCCCTCGCTTCTAGGGGAAAATGAAAAACTGTTTTTT
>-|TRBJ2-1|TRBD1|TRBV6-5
CASSYGGQGYNEQFF
TGTGCCAGCAGTTACGGGGGACAGGGCTACAATGAGCAGTTCTTC
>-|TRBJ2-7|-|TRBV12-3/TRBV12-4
CASSLIQGYEQYF
TGTGCCAGCAGTCTAATACAGGGCTACGAGCAGTACTTC
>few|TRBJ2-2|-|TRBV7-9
CASSLAASPNTGELFF
TGTGCCAGCAGCTTAGCGGCCAGCCCGAACACCGGGGAGCTGTTTTTT
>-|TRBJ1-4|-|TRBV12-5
CASGLGGEKLFF
TGTGCTAGTGGCCTCGGGGGTGAAAAACTGTTTTTT
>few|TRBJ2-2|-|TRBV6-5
CASSSGPAGELFF
-
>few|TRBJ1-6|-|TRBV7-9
CATGGEYNSPLHF
TGTGCCACCGGTGGGGAATATAATTCACCCCTCCACTTT